This T cell receptor beta chain derives from a study of cytomegalovirus exposure and HLA in healthy donors. In its sample, this clone was seen a few times. Looked up from germline, CDR1 is SNHLY and CDR2 is FYNNEI. The CDR3 sequence is 15 residues long. V lost 2 bases, J lost 0 bases, and 1 base stayed unmatched. In the PCR, 60 Vbeta and 13 Jbeta primers were used. Profiled with immunoSEQ multiplex PCR; TCRdb holds only in-frame clones, not every one. There are 80,000 or so clones in the sample; over 60% occur only once, and 3.5% to 5.5% lies in the top ten. V is TRBV2 and J is TRBJ2-3; 8 nucleotides align to TRBD2. The sample comprised PBMCs. The receptor was isolated from a man aged 40-49 years in good health and CMV-seronegative. Here the CDR3 reads CASSESGSSTDTQYF. CDR3 nucleotide sequence: TGTGCCAGCAGTGAAAGCGGGAGTAGCACAGATACGCAGTATTTT.